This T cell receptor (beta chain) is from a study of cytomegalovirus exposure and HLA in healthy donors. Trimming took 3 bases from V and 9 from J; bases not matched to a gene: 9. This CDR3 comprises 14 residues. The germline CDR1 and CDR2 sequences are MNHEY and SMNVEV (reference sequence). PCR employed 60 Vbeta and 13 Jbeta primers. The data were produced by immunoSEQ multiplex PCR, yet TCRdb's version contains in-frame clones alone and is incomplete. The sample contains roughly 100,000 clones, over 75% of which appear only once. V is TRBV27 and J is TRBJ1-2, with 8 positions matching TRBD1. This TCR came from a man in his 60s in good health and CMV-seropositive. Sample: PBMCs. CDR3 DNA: TGTGCCAGCAGTTTCGACAGGGGAGTTTCTAGCTACACCTTC. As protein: CASSFDRGVSSYTF.